These 18 T cell receptor beta chains were all obtained from the same sample, sequenced in a study of blood T cell repertoires in COVID-19. Assay: immunoSEQ multiplex PCR; the TCRdb copy retains only in-frame clones and omits some. The sample yields 100,000 to 150,000 clones, around 88% seen once. The sequenced sample consisted of peripheral blood. These receptor sequences come from a man aged 50 to 60 with acute or convalescent COVID-19.

The rearrangement joins TRBV7-2 to TRBJ1-1; D ambiguous. Trimming cost V 1 base and J 5 bases, with 11 bases left between them. Per germline, CDR1 SGHTA and CDR2 FQGNSA. CDR3 size: 14 residues. CDR3 sequence: CASSLGGGRTEAFF. DNA of the CDR3: TGTGCCAGCAGCTTAGGAGGAGGCAGGACTGAAGCTTTCTTT.

The V gene is TRBV19, the J gene TRBJ1-1; TRBD1 matches 8 bases. Looked up from germline, CDR1 is LNHDA and CDR2 is SQIVND (reference sequence). The ends lost 10 bases at V and 4 bases at J; junction bases unmatched: 14. This CDR3 is built from 15 residues. This CDR3 is CATRLTGTGRTEAFF. DNA of the CDR3: TGTGCCACTAGACTAACCGGGACAGGCCGCACTGAAGCTTTCTTT.

The chain carries TRBV18 and TRBJ1-5; 8 bases map to TRBD1. The CDR3 contains 16 residues. V lost 6 bases and J lost 4; bases outside the gene matches: 11. CDR1 is KGHSH and CDR2 is LQKENI in the germline V gene. The CDR3 region is CASSPNGRGRNQPQHF. The CDR3 DNA reads as TGTGCCAGCTCCCCTAACGGCAGGGGGCGGAATCAGCCCCAGCATTTT.

V and J are TRBV3-1 (or the pseudogene TRBV3-2) and TRBJ1-4; a possible D gene is TRBD1 (6 bases). The V gene's germline CDR1 is LGHDT and CDR2 YNNKEL (reference sequence). V gave up 4 bases and J gave up 7 bases, with 13 bases separating them. This CDR3 has 14 amino acids. CDR3 in DNA: TGTGCCAGCAGCCCGCGGGGGGCGGGTGAAAAACTGTTTTTT. Translated: CASSPRGAGEKLFF.

The chain uses TRBV29-1 and TRBJ2-7, with a possible D match to TRBD2 (6 bases). The CDR3 runs to 12 residues. Germline-derived CDR1 and CDR2 are SQVTM and ANQGSEA. V lost 3 bases to trimming and J lost 5 bases, with 11 bases between them. CDR3 protein: CSVETSSHEQYF. The CDR3 DNA follows: TGCAGCGTTGAGACTAGTTCCCACGAGCAGTACTTC.

The chain combines TRBV27 with TRBJ2-6; D perhaps matches TRBD1 (5 bases). Trimming cost V 7 bases and J 3 bases, with 10 bases left between them. The CDR3 is 14 residues long. The V gene's germline CDR1 is MNHEY and CDR2 SMNVEV (reference sequence). CDR3 loop: CASTRGSGANVLTF. DNA of the CDR3: TGTGCCAGCACAAGGGGTAGTGGGGCCAACGTCCTGACTTTC.

This clone was found once. The V call is TRBV19, the J call TRBJ1-1; 11 bases are a match to TRBD1. Germline V CDR1 and CDR2: LNHDA, SQIVND (reference sequence). CDR3 length: 16 residues. The J segment lost 1 base and the V segment lost 6 bases, leaving 7 bases of the junction unmatched. For the CDR3, the DNA is TGTGCCAGTAGAGCCCTAGGGACAGGGGGGAACACTGAAGCTTTCTTT. It encodes CASRALGTGGNTEAFF.

The chain employs TRBV9 and TRBJ1-1, with D unresolved. The germline gives CDR1 SGDLS, CDR2 YYNGEE. Trimming removed 0 bases at V and 4 bases at J, with 16 bases between. The CDR3 is 16 amino acids. The CDR3 is CASSVEARIRGTEAFF. Written as DNA, the CDR3 is TGTGCCAGCAGCGTAGAGGCGCGGATTCGGGGCACTGAAGCTTTCTTT.

This chain uses TRBV7-2 with TRBJ2-5, with 10 positions matching TRBD1. CDR1 is SGHTA, CDR2 FQGNSA, per germline. The CDR3 totals 16 residues. The V segment lost 3 bases and the J segment 2 bases; nucleotides outside the gene matches: 6. CDR3 loop: CASSFRTGGRQETQYF. DNA of the CDR3: TGTGCCAGCAGCTTCCGGACAGGGGGTCGACAAGAGACCCAGTACTTC.

J is TRBJ2-3 and V is TRBV3-1 (or the pseudogene TRBV3-2); D is possibly TRBD2 (7 bases). The germline V gene encodes CDR1 LGHDT and CDR2 YNNKEL (reference sequence). The CDR3 loop spans 22 amino acids. Trimming cost V 5 bases and J 2 bases, with 35 bases left between them. The CDR3 DNA sequence: TGTGCCAGCAGCTCTTCGCTAGGAAGAGCGGATGAGGGGGGGTTTTCCACAGATACGCAGTATTTT. It specifies CASSSSLGRADEGGFSTDTQYF.

The chain is built from TRBV29-1 and TRBJ1-2; D may be TRBD1 (6 bases). The CDR3 runs to 11 residues. V gave up 4 bases and J gave up 9 bases, with 12 bases separating them. Germline loops: CDR1 SQVTM, CDR2 ANQGSEA. The CDR3 is CSVGRGGSYTF. DNA for the CDR3: TGCAGCGTTGGGAGAGGGGGAAGCTACACCTTC.

This sequence joins TRBV7-2 and TRBJ2-1; TRBD2 aligns across 14 bases. CDR1 is SGHTA and CDR2 is FQGNSA in the germline V gene. Trimming removed 5 bases from V and 8 bases from J; junction bases left unmatched: 11. This CDR3 contains 17 residues. The CDR3 sequence is CASSPYRGTSGRDEQFF. The CDR3 DNA follows: TGTGCCAGCAGCCCCTACCGTGGGACTAGCGGGAGAGATGAGCAGTTCTTC.

The genes are TRBV15 and TRBJ1-2; D remains ambiguous. V lost 4 bases and J 7 bases, leaving 7 bases between the germline ends. This CDR3 spans 11 amino acids. Germline values: CDR1 LNHNV, CDR2 YYDKDF (reference sequence). The CDR3 region has the DNA TGTGCCACCAGCAAGAGCGGTGGCTACACCTTC. It translates to CATSKSGGYTF.

This chain connects TRBV11-2 to TRBJ2-3; 9 bases map to TRBD2. V lost 7 bases, J lost 4 bases, and 15 bases stayed unmatched. The CDR3 runs to 17 residues. CDR1 is SGHAT and CDR2 is FQNNGV in the germline V gene. The chain's CDR3 is CASTYRRGTSSPDTQYF. The DNA for the CDR3 is TGTGCCAGCACCTACCGCCGAGGGACTAGCTCCCCAGATACGCAGTATTTT.

This clone has a handful of counts. The rearrangement links TRBV4-1 to TRBJ1-3; TRBD1 agrees at 10 bases. V shed 3 bases, J shed 3 bases, and the junction held 14 bases outside the gene matches. Germline-derived CDR1 and CDR2 are MGHRA and YSYEKL. This CDR3 has 19 residues. Here the CDR3 reads CASSHYYLLRDRGGNTIYF. The CDR3, as DNA: TGCGCCAGCAGCCATTACTATCTCCTCCGGGACAGGGGTGGAAACACCATATATTTT.

The gene calls are TRBV28 and TRBJ2-2, with 9 bases that match TRBD1. The CDR3 runs to 16 residues. Trimming removed 6 bases from V and 4 bases from J; junction bases left unmatched: 9. Germline-derived CDR1 and CDR2 are MDHEN and SYDVKM. The chain's CDR3 is CASSLQGAGSTGELFF. CDR3 sequence (DNA): TGTGCCAGCAGCTTACAGGGGGCAGGGAGCACCGGGGAGCTGTTTTTT. The full variable domain, its missing parts supplied by reference TRBV28 and TRBJ2-2, is DVKVTQSSRYLVKRTGEKVFLECVQDMDHENMFWYRQDPGLGLRLIYFSYDVKMKEKGDIPEGYSVSREKKERFSLILESASTNQTSMYLCASSLQGAGSTGELFFGEGSRLTVL.

Turning to this clone: The junction does not match germline at one end; this may be a read error. The V gene is TRBV9, the J gene TRBJ1-2; D perhaps matches TRBD1 (6 bases). The germline gives CDR1 SGDLS, CDR2 YYNGEE. The CDR3 spans 11 residues. The CDR3 sequence: CAGRQVDGYTF. CDR3 sequence (DNA): TGTGCCGGCAGACAGGTAGATGGCTACACCTTC.

The genes are TRBV11-2 and TRBJ2-7; a possible D gene is TRBD1 (6 bases). Germline CDR1 is SGHAT and CDR2 is FQNNGV. Trimming removed 4 bases from V and 3 bases from J, with 10 bases in between. The CDR3 is made up of 13 amino acids. This chain's CDR3 is CASSWDTLYEQYF. The DNA for the CDR3 is TGTGCCAGCAGCTGGGACACGCTCTACGAGCAGTACTTC.